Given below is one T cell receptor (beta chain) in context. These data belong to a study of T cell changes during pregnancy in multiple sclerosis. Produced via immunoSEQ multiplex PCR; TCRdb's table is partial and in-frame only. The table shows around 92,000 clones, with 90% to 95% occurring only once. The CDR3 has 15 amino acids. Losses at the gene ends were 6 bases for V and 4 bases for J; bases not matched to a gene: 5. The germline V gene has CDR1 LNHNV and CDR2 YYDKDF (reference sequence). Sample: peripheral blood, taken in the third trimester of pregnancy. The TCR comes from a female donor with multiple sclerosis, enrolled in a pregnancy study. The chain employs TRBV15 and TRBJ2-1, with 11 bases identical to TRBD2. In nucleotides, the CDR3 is TGTGCCACCAGAGGGGGACTAGCGGTTTACAATGAGCAGTTCTTC. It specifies CATRGGLAVYNEQFF. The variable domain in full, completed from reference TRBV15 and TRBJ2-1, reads DAMVIQNPRYQVTQFGKPVTLSCSQTLNHNVMYWYQQKSSQAPKLLFHYYDKDFNNEADTPDNFQSRRPNTSFCFLDIRSPGLGDTAMYLCATRGGLAVYNEQFFGPGTRLTVL.